Each of the 18 T cell receptor beta chains below was sequenced from the same sample in a study of molecular identifiers for immune sequencing clone quantification. Each CDR3 protein gets one entry after TCRdb re-called the PCR reads with MiXCR. The sample holds tens of thousands of distinct CDR3 sequences, 15% to 20% seen once. The sequencing sample was made of naive CD8+ T cells from blood, with Jurkat cell RNA spiked in. Subset indicated: FACS-sorted CD8+CD4-CCR7+CD45RA+ naive T cells. Receptors originate from a human donor in good health. Some libraries in this study had Jurkat cell RNA spiked in.

On this clonotype itself: This may stem from a read error, because a much larger clone lies one nucleotide away. The CDR3 DNA sequence: TGTGCCGGCAGCCAAGGACCGGGACAGAGTTATACAAACACTGAAGCTTTCTTT. It translates to CAGSQGPGQSYTNTEAFF. The chain carries TRBV4-2 and TRBJ1-1; 7 bases line up with TRBD1. CDR1 is LGHNA, CDR2 YNFKEQ, per germline. The CDR3 length is 18 residues.

This clonotype was recorded many times. The rearrangement links TRBV7-8 to TRBJ2-5; D is perhaps TRBD2 (5 bases). The CDR3 extends over 15 amino acids. Per the germline V gene, CDR1 is SGHVS and CDR2 is FQNEAQ. Deletions cut 4 bases from V and 5 bases from J, with 17 bases between. The CDR3 DNA reads TGTGCCAGCAGCTACGTTCACGGCGGGCATGAGACCCAGTACTTC. Translation: CASSYVHGGHETQYF.

This clonotype was picked up many times. The chain carries TRBV7-8 and TRBJ1-5; D perhaps matches TRBD1 (6 bases). This CDR3 is built from 17 residues. Germline V gene sequence: CDR1 SGHVS, CDR2 FQNEAQ. Trimming cost V 4 bases and J 2 bases, with 18 bases left between them. In DNA form, the CDR3 reads TGTGCCAGCAGCTACACCCGGGGGCTTGAAGGCAATCAGCCCCAGCATTTT. Encoded protein: CASSYTRGLEGNQPQHF.

This clonotype came up a few times. With a much larger clone just one base away, this may be a read error. The chain has TRBV9 and TRBJ2-3; 10 positions agree with TRBD2. The CDR3 covers 16 residues. CDR1 is SGDLS and CDR2 is YYNGEE in the germline V gene. CDR3 amino acids: CASSVGTSDDTDTRYF. The CDR3 nucleotides are TGTGCCAGCAGCGTCGGGACTAGCGACGACACAGATACGCGGTATTTT.

This clonotype was counted many times. V and J are TRBV28 and TRBJ1-5, with D perhaps TRBD1 (6 bases). The CDR3 loop spans 14 amino acids. V lost 3 bases, J lost 7 bases, and 13 bases lay in between. Looked up from germline, CDR1 is MDHEN and CDR2 is SYDVKM. The DNA of the CDR3 is TGTGCCAGCAGTTTTAACAGGGTCGGGCAGCCCCAGCATTTT. It codes for CASSFNRVGQPQHF. Full variable domain (remainder filled in from reference TRBV28 and TRBJ1-5): DVKVTQSSRYLVKRTGEKVFLECVQDMDHENMFWYRQDPGLGLRLIYFSYDVKMKEKGDIPEGYSVSREKKERFSLILESASTNQTSMYLCASSFNRVGQPQHFGDGTRLSIL.

This clonotype was counted at least ten times. The V and J genes are TRBV27 and TRBJ2-5; 10 nucleotides agree with TRBD2. The CDR3 extends over 15 amino acids. Germline CDR1 is MNHEY and CDR2 is SMNVEV (reference sequence). V shed 2 bases, J shed 4 bases, and the junction held 4 bases outside the gene matches. CDR3 nucleotide sequence: TGTGCCAGCAGTTTAAGAGCGGGGGGGCCAGAGACCCAGTACTTC. Translating gives CASSLRAGGPETQYF.

About this clonotype: This may be a read error: a much more frequent sequence differs by one nucleotide. This chain uses TRBV18 with TRBJ1-1; D remains unclear. The CDR3 contains 12 residues. V was pared by 3 bases and J by 9 bases, with 11 bases between. Germline V lookup: CDR1 KGHSH, CDR2 LQKENI. In DNA form, the CDR3 reads TGTGCCAGCTCACCCCCCCTGGCTAAAGCTTTCTTT. Its protein product is CASSPPLAKAFF.

V and J are TRBV11-3 and TRBJ2-1; TRBD2 agrees at 7 bases. The CDR3 length is 13 residues. CDR1 and CDR2 (germline): SGHNT, YENEEA. V trimming: 2 bases; J trimming: 9 bases; junction bases outside the gene matches: 4. The CDR3 is CASSLSSGSEQFF. The CDR3, as DNA: TGTGCCAGCAGCTTAAGTAGCGGGTCTGAGCAGTTCTTC.

This clonotype was seen ten or more times. The chain links TRBV6-2 or TRBV6-3 to TRBJ1-5; a possible D gene is TRBD1 (5 bases). V was pared by 5 bases and J by 5 bases, with 16 bases between. Germline CDR1 MNHEY, CDR2 SVGEGT. CDR3 length: 15 amino acids. The CDR3 nucleotides read TGTGCCAGCAGTACACCGACAGAACCGTATCAGCCCCAGCATTTT. Amino acid sequence: CASSTPTEPYQPQHF.

In its sample, this clonotype is medium-sized (0.01 to 0.1%). One end of the junction is discordant with germline, which a read error may explain. V is TRBV7-2 and J is TRBJ2-4, with 7 bases lining up with TRBD2. The CDR3 length is 14 residues. Per the germline V gene, CDR1 is SGHTA and CDR2 is FQGNSA. The CDR3 DNA reads TGTGCCAGCAGCCTAGCGGTAGCCAAAAACATTCAGTACTTC. Translation gives CASSLAVAKNIQYF.

The sample holds many counts of this clonotype. This chain connects TRBV7-9 to TRBJ1-2; D call uncertain. This CDR3 contains 12 residues. Germline V gene sequence: CDR1 SEHNR, CDR2 FQNEAQ (reference sequence). The V gene lost 1 base and the J gene lost 5 bases, with 5 bases spanning the gap. In DNA form, the CDR3 reads TGTGCCAGCAGCTTAGAAGGTTATGGCTACACCTTC. Protein product: CASSLEGYGYTF.

This clonotype was detected many times. V is TRBV4-3 and J is TRBJ1-1; 8 nucleotides agree with TRBD1. Germline-derived CDR1 and CDR2 are LGHNA and YSLEER. The ends lost 0 bases at V and 8 bases at J; junction bases unmatched: 8. The CDR3 runs 15 residues. The CDR3 DNA sequence: TGCGCCAGCAGCCAAGATAGTGCAGGGGGCAGAGAAGCTTTCTTT. It is translated as CASSQDSAGGREAFF.

This clonotype has a count of ten or more. This sequence joins TRBV7-9 and TRBJ2-7; 9 bases agree with TRBD1. V shed 5 bases and J 3 bases; nucleotides not matched to a gene: 5. Germline CDR1 and CDR2: SEHNR and FQNEAQ (reference sequence). This CDR3 has 14 residues. The CDR3 region is CASSARTGVYEQYF. The DNA of the CDR3 is TGTGCCAGCAGCGCCCGGACAGGGGTCTACGAGCAGTACTTC.

As regards this clonotype: A much more abundant neighbour one base away suggests this may be a read error. The CDR3 does not end in the conserved phenylalanine or tryptophan, so this is likely a read error. The rearrangement links TRBV6-2 or TRBV6-3 to TRBJ1-1; D unclear. V lost 6 bases and J lost 3, with 5 bases in between. The length of the CDR3 is 11 residues. Germline lookup yields CDR1 MNHEY and CDR2 SVGEGT. CDR3 DNA sequence: TGTGCCAGCAGGGAAGACACTGAAGCTTTCTCT. Its protein product is CASREDTEAFS.

This clonotype was counted ten times or more. The rearrangement uses TRBV12-3 or TRBV12-4 and TRBJ2-3; D gene ambiguous. CDR3 length: 11 amino acids. The germline V and J ends were trimmed by 7 bases and 1 base, with 3 bases remaining between them. The CDR3 spells CASTGTDTQYF. CDR3 sequence (DNA): TGTGCCAGCACCGGCACAGATACGCAGTATTTT.

The V gene is TRBV6-5, the J gene TRBJ2-5; 9 nucleotides align to TRBD2. Germline V gene lookup returns CDR1 MNHEY and CDR2 SVGAGI. CDR3 length: 16 residues. Trimming took 4 bases from V and 1 from J; bases not matched to a gene: 7. CDR3 residues: CASSSDSGGPQETQYF. The CDR3 bases are TGTGCCAGCAGTTCGGATAGCGGGGGCCCCCAAGAGACCCAGTACTTC.

The chain recombines TRBV14 with TRBJ1-6, with D possibly matching TRBD1 (6 bases). This CDR3 has 12 amino acids. V was pared by 4 bases and J by 9 bases, with 7 bases between. The germline gives CDR1 SGHDN, CDR2 FVKESK. CDR3 sequence reads: CASSRGGSPLHF. CDR3 DNA: TGTGCCAGCAGCCGAGGGGGTTCACCCCTCCACTTT.

This clonotype was recorded at least ten times. The V and J genes are TRBV30 and TRBJ1-1; 12 bases are shared with TRBD1. Germline V gives CDR1 GTSNPN, CDR2 SVGIG (reference sequence). Losses at the gene ends were 4 bases for V and 11 bases for J; bases not matched to a gene: 11. The CDR3 is made up of 14 amino acids. CDR3 bases: TGTGCCTGGACAGAGAAGGGACAGGGGGCCTGGGCTTTCTTT. Protein product: CAWTEKGQGAWAFF.